The clone carrying this T cell receptor (beta chain) was detected only a few times. In the original processing: Reference gene primer amplification gave estimated nucleated cell counts. Here immunoSEQ multiplex PCR was the method, and the copy in TCRdb shows in-frame clones only, minus some. V and J calls and clone size come straight from that table; D and trimming were deduced from the DNA. The sample has over 10,000 clones; approximately 86% are singletons. The trim removed 6 bases at V and 3 bases at J, leaving 5 bases unmatched. The germline V gene encodes CDR1 SQVTM and CDR2 ANQGSEA. This CDR3 spans 12 amino acids. The source of the sample is a study of blood T cell repertoires in COVID-19. For the study at large: Sites across the United States, Italy and Spain contributed samples from acute and convalescent COVID-19. T cells, B-cell-depleted T cells, or PBMCs provided the cDNA or gDNA that served as material.

V gene TRBV29-1 combines with J gene TRBJ2-7; 7 bases align to TRBD1. The sample consisted of peripheral blood. This receptor was identified in a man older than 75 with acute or convalescent COVID-19. CDR3 residues: CSVGDSRYEQYF. For the CDR3, the DNA is TGCAGCGTGGGGGACAGCCGCTACGAGCAGTACTTC.